This T cell receptor beta chain comes out of a study of vaccination effects on CD4 cells after COVID-19. Findings of the study overall: Marked contraction was observed in infection-induced and vaccine-induced clones late after vaccination.

Turning to this clone: Antigen: not known.

Clones were read by immunoSEQ multiplex PCR, and TCRdb kept only the in-frame ones, dropping some. The sample shows about 31,000 clones, roughly two thirds of them seen only once. Sequencing in the ViraFEST assay came after antigen-specific CD4+ T cells had been expanded with viral peptide pools, which were used to stimulate PBMC. Once cultured for nine to ten days, the cells underwent separation to obtain CD4+ T cells. None of the vaccinated had previously contracted SARS-CoV-2, and their nucleocapsid antibodies tested negative. Culturing of a few million PBMC per well took place with roughly 10 IU/ml IL-2 and 9.5 to 10 ug/ml peptides. This clonotype was sampled from a human donor who received a COVID-19 vaccine. The material sequenced was CD4+ T cells from PBMCs cultured with HCoV-229E spike peptides, taken before COVID-19 vaccination.

For the CDR3, the DNA is TGTGCCAGCAGCGATTATCTCAGGGGGTCCACCGGGGAGCTGTTTTTT. It yields the protein CASSDYLRGSTGELFF. J is TRBJ2-2 and V is TRBV25-1, with 7 bases aligning to TRBD1. V gave up 6 bases and J gave up 4 bases; unmatched junction bases: 11. The CDR3 runs 16 residues. Germline-derived CDR1 and CDR2 are MGHDK and SYGVNS.